This entry lists 21 T cell receptor beta chains sequenced from one sample in a study of Ad26.COV2.S vaccination and SARS-CoV-2 variants. The table came from immunoSEQ multiplex PCR; TCRdb's copy has only in-frame clones and leaves some out. Of around 350,000 clones in the sample, roughly 84% were seen once. Treatment here: approximately 18 received Ad26.COV2.S at low or high dose, single or two shots; roughly five received placebo; per-sample allocation not given. Samples analyzed were those drawn on day 63 after the first vaccine or placebo injection. Material: peripheral blood, obtained in a trial of Ad26.COV2.S vaccine versus placebo. Receptors were obtained from a person between 18 and 65 years old who received the Ad26.COV2.S COVID-19 vaccine or a placebo.

This clone showed up just a few times. The gene calls are TRBV30 and TRBJ2-5, with D possibly being TRBD1 or TRBD2 (6 bases each). Per the germline V gene, CDR1 is GTSNPN and CDR2 is SVGIG (reference sequence). V was pared by 0 bases and J by 4 bases, with 18 bases between. The length of the CDR3 is 16 residues. CDR3 DNA: TGTGCCTGGAGTGTAGGCGGGGTCAGGGGTGGAGAGACCCAGTACTTC. Protein: CAWSVGGVRGGETQYF.

There are a few counts of this clone. The V call is TRBV7-2, the J call TRBJ2-3; TRBD2 matches 9 bases. The CDR3 contains 18 residues. The germline CDR1 and CDR2 sequences are SGHTA and FQGNSA. After removal of 3 bases from V and 5 bases from J, the junction contained 15 bases not matched to a gene. The CDR3 loop reads CASSFGAGGPGRLDTQYF. The CDR3 DNA reads as TGTGCCAGCAGCTTCGGAGCGGGGGGCCCGGGGAGGTTAGATACGCAGTATTTT.

This chain joins TRBV11-2 and TRBJ2-7; no reliable D call. This CDR3 region has 15 residues. V was clipped by 3 bases and J by 2 bases, with 14 bases between them. Germline CDR1 is SGHAT and CDR2 is FQNNGV. Written as DNA, the CDR3 is TGTGCCAGCAGCTTTGGTACAGAGCCCACCTACGAGCAGTACTTC. The encoded protein is CASSFGTEPTYEQYF.

The V and J genes are TRBV5-8 and TRBJ2-3; 7 nucleotides line up with TRBD2. The germline gives CDR1 SGHTS, CDR2 YDEGEE. This CDR3 comprises 15 residues. Trimming removed 4 bases from V and 1 base from J; junction bases left unmatched: 6. CDR3 sequence reads: CASSRLASRTDTQYF. In DNA form, the CDR3 reads TGTGCCAGCAGCAGACTAGCTTCTCGCACAGATACGCAGTATTTT. Supplemented by reference TRBV5-8 and TRBJ2-3, the full variable domain reads EAGVTQSPTHLIKTRGQQATLRCSPISGHTSVYWYQQALGLGLQFLLWYDEGEERNRGNFPPRFSGRQFPNYSSELNVNALELEDSALYLCASSRLASRTDTQYFGPGTRLTVL.

In this sample, this clone turned up once. The chain employs TRBV3-1 (or the pseudogene TRBV3-2) and TRBJ1-6, with D possibly TRBD1 on 5 matching bases. V gave up 1 base and J gave up 4 bases, with 5 bases separating them. Germline CDR1 reads LGHDT; CDR2 reads YNNKEL (reference sequence). The CDR3 covers 14 residues. CDR3: CASSQGTYNSPLHF. The CDR3 DNA is TGTGCCAGCAGCCAAGGGACATATAATTCACCCCTCCACTTT.

CDR3 sequence: CASSLQGAGYGYTF. CDR3 in DNA: TGTGCCAGCAGTCTACAGGGGGCCGGCTATGGCTACACCTTC. The rearrangement links TRBV5-4 to TRBJ1-2; TRBD1 aligns across 9 bases. The V gene's germline CDR1 is SGHNT and CDR2 YYREEE (reference sequence). The V gene end was trimmed by 5 bases and the J gene end by 4 bases; junction bases not matched to a gene: 6. The CDR3 is 14 residues long. The full variable domain, rest sourced from reference TRBV5-4 and TRBJ1-2, is ETGVTQSPTHLIKTRGQQVTLRCSSQSGHNTVSWYQQALGQGPQFIFQYYREEENGRGNFPPRFSGLQFPNYSSELNVNALELDDSALYLCASSLQGAGYGYTFGSGTRLTVV.

Details on this clone: Other nucleotide sequences from this sample produce the same CDR3. The chain uses TRBV7-2 and TRBJ1-5, with 7 bases matching TRBD1. The CDR3 contains 14 residues. Germline V lookup: CDR1 SGHTA, CDR2 FQGNSA. The V and J ends lost 5 bases and 1 base, in that order; junction bases with no gene match: 2. The CDR3 sequence: CASSRDSSNQPQHF. For the CDR3, the DNA is TGTGCCAGCAGCCGGGACAGCAGCAATCAGCCCCAGCATTTT.

The rearrangement joins TRBV27 to TRBJ2-7; D is undetermined. The CDR3 has 13 amino acids. Trimming took 5 bases from V and 4 from J, leaving 12 bases between them. The germline V gene has CDR1 MNHEY and CDR2 SMNVEV (reference sequence). In DNA form, the CDR3 reads TGTGCCAGCAGTCCCGGACGGAATTACGAGCAGTACTTC. Protein product: CASSPGRNYEQYF.

The chain combines TRBV28 with TRBJ1-1; perhaps TRBD1 as D (5 bases). CDR1 is MDHEN and CDR2 is SYDVKM in the germline V gene. Trimming cost V 4 bases and J 4 bases, with 16 bases left between them. The CDR3 has 15 amino acids. CDR3 coding DNA: TGTGCCAGCAGTTCACGGACAAGGCCCGCCACTGAAGCTTTCTTT. As protein: CASSSRTRPATEAFF.

The chain uses TRBV24-1 and TRBJ2-3; 14 bases agree with TRBD2. CDR3 length equals 15 residues. Trimming cost V 7 bases and J 4 bases; bases outside gene matches: 3. CDR1 is KGHDR and CDR2 is SFDVKD in the germline V gene. CDR3 amino acids: CATSMGLAGADTQYF. As DNA, the CDR3 is TGTGCCACCAGCATGGGACTAGCGGGAGCAGATACGCAGTATTTT.

This chain joins TRBV27 and TRBJ2-7; 8 nucleotides align to TRBD2. The V gene end was trimmed by 8 bases and the J gene end by 5 bases; junction bases not matched to a gene: 14. The CDR3 spans 15 residues. Looked up from germline, CDR1 is MNHEY and CDR2 is SMNVEV (reference sequence). The CDR3 DNA sequence: TGTGCCAGCGGACTAAGGGGACTAGTCATCAACGAGCAGTACTTC. This sequence encodes CASGLRGLVINEQYF.

This clone showed up just once. The chain is built from TRBV6-2 or TRBV6-3 and TRBJ2-2; 13 bases map to TRBD2. CDR3 length equals 16 residues. V trimming: 6 bases; J trimming: 9 bases; junction bases outside the gene matches: 10. Germline-derived CDR1 and CDR2 are MNHEY and SVGEGT. The CDR3 coding sequence is TGTGCCAGCAGCCGACCCGGGACTAGCGGGGCGCGGGAGCTGTTTTTT. This translates into CASSRPGTSGARELFF.

This clone was recorded a few times. In DNA, the CDR3 is TGCAGCGTCCTGTGGCTAGACGCCGAGCAGTACTTC. Protein: CSVLWLDAEQYF. V usage is TRBV29-1 and J usage is TRBJ2-7, with D uncertain. The CDR3 length is 12 residues. Germline values: CDR1 SQVTM, CDR2 ANQGSEA. Trimming took off 6 bases at V and 6 bases at J, with 15 bases between the two ends.

V usage is TRBV4-1 and J usage is TRBJ1-5; D perhaps matches TRBD1 (5 bases). The germline V and J ends were trimmed by 3 bases and 4 bases, with 10 bases remaining between them. The CDR3 spans 14 residues. CDR1 and CDR2 from the germline V gene are MGHRA and YSYEKL. For the CDR3, the DNA is TGCGCCAGCAGCCATGACAGTACTAATCAGCCCCAGCATTTT. Protein sequence: CASSHDSTNQPQHF.

This rearrangement joins TRBV27 to TRBJ1-5; D ambiguous. The CDR3 is 17 amino acids. Trimming took 1 base from V and 0 from J, leaving 13 bases between them. The germline gives CDR1 MNHEY, CDR2 SMNVEV (reference sequence). This CDR3 is CASSLWAGENSNQPQHF. The CDR3 coding sequence is TGTGCCAGCAGTTTATGGGCAGGAGAAAATAGCAATCAGCCCCAGCATTTT.

J is TRBJ1-4 and V is TRBV5-4, with TRBD1 identical over 8 bases. The V and J ends lost 4 bases and 7 bases, in that order; junction bases with no gene match: 9. The germline CDR1 and CDR2 sequences are SGHNT and YYREEE (reference sequence). The CDR3 covers 15 residues. The CDR3 protein is CASSTGQGHSEKLFF. The CDR3 coding sequence is TGTGCCAGCAGCACCGGACAGGGCCACAGTGAAAAACTGTTTTTT. The variable domain in full, completed from reference TRBV5-4 and TRBJ1-4, reads ETGVTQSPTHLIKTRGQQVTLRCSSQSGHNTVSWYQQALGQGPQFIFQYYREEENGRGNFPPRFSGLQFPNYSSELNVNALELDDSALYLCASSTGQGHSEKLFFGSGTQLSVL.

This clone appeared once. The CDR3 coding sequence is TGTGCCAGCAGCGCCGGGACTAGTCTATACGAGCAGTACTTC. This gives the protein CASSAGTSLYEQYF. The chain uses TRBV5-6 and TRBJ2-7; 8 bases are a match to TRBD2. V shed 4 bases and J 4 bases; nucleotides not matched to a gene: 7. Germline values: CDR1 SGHDT, CDR2 YYEEEE. There are 14 residues in the CDR3.

The gene calls are TRBV7-9 and TRBJ2-7; TRBD1 agrees at 9 bases. Germline V gene data show CDR1 as SEHNR and CDR2 as FQNEAQ (reference sequence). The trim removed 1 base at V and 0 bases at J, leaving 7 bases unmatched. The CDR3 extends over 17 amino acids. The CDR3 DNA sequence: TGTGCCAGCAGCTTAGTCCCGGGACAGGGCAACTCCTACGAGCAGTACTTC. This translates into CASSLVPGQGNSYEQYF.

CDR3 in amino acids: CASSLQGSLIANEQYF. In DNA form, the CDR3 reads TGCGCCAGCAGCTTACAGGGTTCGTTGATTGCCAACGAGCAGTACTTC. This chain joins TRBV5-1 and TRBJ2-7, with a possible D match to TRBD1 (6 bases). Germline CDR1 and CDR2: SGHRS and YFSETQ. The CDR3 loop spans 16 amino acids. Trimming pared 2 bases from V and 5 bases from J, leaving 20 bases between.

The chain carries TRBV5-4 and TRBJ2-6; TRBD2 matches at 10 bases. The ends lost 1 base at V and 4 bases at J; junction bases unmatched: 5. CDR1 SGHNT and CDR2 YYREEE come from the germline V gene (reference sequence). The CDR3 has 17 residues. The CDR3 DNA sequence: TGTGCCAGCAGCTTGAGACTAGCGGGCCCCGGGGCCAACGTCCTGACTTTC. It specifies CASSLRLAGPGANVLTF.

This clone was seen once. V gene TRBV9 combines with J gene TRBJ1-2, with D tentatively TRBD1 (5 bases). The CDR3 is made up of 12 amino acids. The V gene's germline CDR1 is SGDLS and CDR2 YYNGEE. Trimming removed 6 bases at V and 8 bases at J, with 14 bases between. CDR3 coding DNA: TGTGCCAGCATGGGGCCTCCAAAAGGCTACACCTTC. Translating gives CASMGPPKGYTF. Using reference TRBV9 and TRBJ1-2 for the parts outside the CDR3, the full variable domain is DSGVTQTPKHLITATGQRVTLRCSPRSGDLSVYWYQQSLDQGLQFLIQYYNGEERAKGNILERFSAQQFPDLHSELNLSSLELGDSALYFCASMGPPKGYTFGSGTRLTVV.